The 24 T cell receptor beta chains given below trace back to one sample, sequenced in a study of regulatory T cells in long-lasting Graves disease (dated by TCRdb to about 2021). The time point label corresponds to: newly diagnosed GD, antithyroid drugs for less than 3 months. RNA was extracted from PBMCs in TRIzol for both TCR sequencing and RNA sequencing. The library was obtained by multiplex PCR. Sequencing instrument: Illumina HiSeq 4000. TCR beta libraries were built with iRepertoire HTBI primers and Arm-PCR amplification of CDR3 regions. TCRdb passed the public sequencing reads through fastp at Q25 and MiXCR, retaining productive beta sequences. Rows matching on CDR3 protein sequence are summarized as one entry with the most common DNA and genes. This sample has around 500,000 distinct CDR3 sequences in its table, and 12% of those were observed once. Of the sample, about 8.9% falls within the top ten clones.

Another study also made use of these data, one on T cells in Graves' hyperthyroidism and ophthalmopathy.

Sample: peripheral blood mononuclear cells (PBMCs), taken at new diagnosis, from a patient treated with antithyroid drugs. Every receptor here comes from a woman aged 25 to 39 with Graves disease. Donor details come from another sample of the same person, matched by shared clones.

About this clonotype itself: Given a far larger clone just one base away, this is likely a sequencing read error. The chain couples TRBV29-1 to TRBJ2-1, with D perhaps TRBD2 (5 bases). CDR3 length: 14 amino acids. V gave up 3 bases and J gave up 13 bases, with 22 bases separating them. Germline V CDR1 and CDR2: SQVTM, ANQGSEA. In DNA, the CDR3 is TGCAGCGTTGAGGGGTCGGTGGGAGAGGTGGTCCAGTTCTTC. This sequence encodes CSVEGSVGEVVQFF.

This clonotype showed up many times. This chain joins TRBV19 and TRBJ2-7, with 7 positions matching TRBD2. Per the germline V gene, CDR1 is LNHDA and CDR2 is SQIVND (reference sequence). The CDR3 length is 13 residues. V shed 7 bases, J shed 4 bases, and the junction held 7 bases outside the gene matches. For the CDR3, the DNA is TGTGCCAGTAAGGCGGGAGTTGAATACGAGCAGTACTTC. Translation gives CASKAGVEYEQYF.

The rearrangement links TRBV3-1 to TRBJ2-5; 7 nucleotides align to TRBD1. Germline-derived CDR1 and CDR2 are LGHDT and YNNKEL (reference sequence). CDR3 size: 15 residues. V lost 3 bases, J lost 3 bases, and 7 bases stayed unmatched. CDR3 sequence: CASSHTATGKETQYF. CDR3 nucleotide sequence: TGTGCCAGCAGCCATACCGCGACAGGGAAAGAGACCCAGTACTTC.

This clonotype appeared many times. The chain links TRBV5-1 to TRBJ2-3; TRBD1 matches 9 bases. V trimming: 6 bases; J trimming: 6 bases; junction bases outside the gene matches: 8. Germline V gives CDR1 SGHRS, CDR2 YFSETQ. The CDR3 has 14 residues. DNA for the CDR3: TGCGCCAGCATCCCGGGACAGGGCTCTGATACGCAGTATTTT. Amino acids: CASIPGQGSDTQYF.

This clonotype was observed many times. The CDR3 bases are TGTGCCAGCAGCCGATATAACGCAGGGAGGACTGAAGCTTTCTTT. Its protein is CASSRYNAGRTEAFF. The rearrangement links TRBV7-2 to TRBJ1-1; tentatively, D is TRBD1 (5 bases). CDR3 length equals 15 residues. V lost 5 bases and J 5 bases, leaving 18 bases between the germline ends. Germline lookup yields CDR1 SGHTA and CDR2 FQGNSA.

Turning to this clonotype: Since no conserved phenylalanine or tryptophan closes the CDR3, a read error is the likely cause. The CDR3 DNA reads as TGCGCCAGCAGCCGTGACAGCCAAGAGACCCAGTACCTC. This sequence encodes CASSRDSQETQYL. The chain has TRBV5-1 and TRBJ2-5; D perhaps matches TRBD1 (5 bases). The CDR3 has 13 amino acids. The germline V and J ends were trimmed by 4 bases and 1 base, with 8 bases remaining between them. Germline V gene data show CDR1 as SGHRS and CDR2 as YFSETQ.

Comment on this clonotype: A junction boundary mismatches the germline segment, possibly from a read error. This chain connects TRBV6-1 to TRBJ1-6; D remains ambiguous. The V gene's germline CDR1 is MNHNS and CDR2 SASEGT. The CDR3 consists of 14 residues. The CDR3 sequence is CASTRGSYNPPLHF. The CDR3 DNA follows: TGTGCCAGCACCCGAGGCTCCTATAATCCACCCCTCCACTTT.

In this sample, this clonotype turned up many times. The chain combines TRBV2 with TRBJ2-5; 7 bases fit TRBD1. Germline CDR1 is SNHLY and CDR2 is FYNNEI. This CDR3 comprises 14 residues. The J segment lost 4 bases and the V segment lost 11 bases, leaving 13 bases of the junction unmatched. CDR3 residues: CASYRDSILETQYF. The CDR3, as DNA: TGTGCCTCTTACCGGGACAGTATTTTAGAGACCCAGTACTTC.

This chain joins TRBV5-1 and TRBJ1-4; D is uncertain. The CDR3 loop spans 13 amino acids. Per germline, CDR1 SGHRS and CDR2 YFSETQ. V lost 0 bases, J lost 8 bases, and 8 bases lay in between. CDR3 amino acids: CASSLGMAEKLFF. The CDR3 nucleotides are TGCGCCAGCAGCTTGGGGATGGCGGAAAAACTGTTTTTT.

This clonotype has at least ten counts. CDR3 coding DNA: TGTGCCAGCAGCTTGGGATATAGTAGGGAGACCCAGTACTTC. Its protein product is CASSLGYSRETQYF. V is TRBV11-2 and J is TRBJ2-5; D not certain. The CDR3 runs to 14 residues. The germline V and J ends were trimmed by 3 bases and 5 bases, with 13 bases remaining between them. Per germline, CDR1 SGHAT and CDR2 FQNNGV.

Many counts were recorded for this clonotype. This chain connects TRBV28 to TRBJ2-1; maybe TRBD1 (5 bases). Trimming cost V 6 bases and J 3 bases, with 18 bases left between them. Germline-derived CDR1 and CDR2 are MDHEN and SYDVKM. This CDR3 region has 16 residues. The CDR3 DNA reads as TGTGCCAGCAGCTCCAGGGCTACCAGAAACTACAATGAGCAGTTCTTC. This encodes CASSSRATRNYNEQFF.

This clonotype was found many times. Here the CDR3 reads CASSSGRESSYEQYF. For the CDR3, the DNA is TGTGCCAGCAGTAGCGGGAGGGAAAGCTCCTACGAGCAGTACTTC. This chain uses TRBV7-9 with TRBJ2-7; 11 nucleotides align to TRBD2. V lost 6 bases to trimming and J lost 0 bases; unmatched junction nucleotides: 4. The CDR3 has 15 residues. Germline values: CDR1 SEHNR, CDR2 FQNEAQ (reference sequence).

This clonotype came up a few times. The chain is built from TRBV20-1 and TRBJ1-1; no reliable D call. The CDR3 runs 12 residues. Per the germline V gene, CDR1 is DFQATT and CDR2 is SNEGSKA (reference sequence). Trimming stripped 4 bases from V and 0 bases from J, with 6 bases between. The CDR3 loop is CSAMTLNTEAFF. The CDR3 nucleotides read TGCAGTGCTATGACATTGAACACTGAAGCTTTCTTT.

This clonotype has only a few counts. The germline gene is not matched at one end of the junction; a read error may be the cause. The chain recombines TRBV11-2 with TRBJ2-2; D is undetermined. Germline-derived CDR1 and CDR2 are SGHAT and FQNNGV. The CDR3 covers 15 residues. CDR3 residues: CASSSRADNTEELFF. CDR3 nucleotides: TGTGCCAGCAGCTCCCGGGCAGATAACACCGAGGAGCTGTTTTTT.

Ten or more counts support this clonotype. The V and J genes are TRBV12-5 and TRBJ1-1; no firm D call. CDR1 and CDR2 (germline): LGHNT, FRNRAP. V was pared by 5 bases and J by 3 bases, with 7 bases between. CDR3 length: 12 residues. CDR3: CASGETYTEAFF. CDR3 DNA: TGTGCTAGTGGTGAGACTTACACTGAAGCTTTCTTT.

This clonotype was recorded at least ten times. The V gene is TRBV2, the J gene TRBJ1-1, with D hard to call. V gave up 2 bases and J gave up 1 base, with 8 bases separating them. Germline lookup yields CDR1 SNHLY and CDR2 FYNNEI. The CDR3 consists of 14 residues. As DNA, the CDR3 is TGTGCCAGCAGTGAAAACGGAAGGAACACTGAAGCTTTCTTT. This encodes CASSENGRNTEAFF.

The sample holds many counts of this clonotype. In nucleotides, the CDR3 is TGTGCCAGCAGCCCCGGCCCGGGGACCTCCTACGAGCAGTACTTC. It translates to CASSPGPGTSYEQYF. This chain joins TRBV11-2 and TRBJ2-7, with D perhaps TRBD1 or TRBD2 (5 bases each). Germline assignment: CDR1 SGHAT and CDR2 FQNNGV. V was shortened by 5 bases and J by 0 bases, with 14 bases between the two germline ends. The CDR3 is 15 residues long. Full variable domain (missing parts from reference TRBV11-2 and TRBJ2-7): EAGVAQSPRYKIIEKRQSVAFWCNPISGHATLYWYQQILGQGPKLLIQFQNNGVVDDSQLPKDRFSAERLKGVDSTLKIQPAKLEDSAVYLCASSPGPGTSYEQYFGPGTRLTVT.

The V call is TRBV6-1, the J call TRBJ1-5; unclear D gene. The CDR3 is 13 residues long. The ends were cut back, 5 bases at V and 0 bases at J, with 5 bases in the middle. Germline loops: CDR1 MNHNS, CDR2 SASEGT. CDR3 residues: CASSWRSNQPQHF. CDR3 DNA: TGTGCCAGCAGTTGGCGTAGCAATCAGCCCCAGCATTTT.

The chain uses TRBV19 and TRBJ2-7, with D unresolved. V shed 1 base and J shed 6 bases, with 16 bases lying between them. CDR3 length: 15 amino acids. Per the germline V gene, CDR1 is LNHDA and CDR2 is SQIVND (reference sequence). DNA of the CDR3: TGTGCCAGTAGTATAGTTTCGGACCTCCGGTTCGAGCAGTACTTC. Translation gives CASSIVSDLRFEQYF.

This clonotype showed up many times. The gene calls are TRBV18 and TRBJ2-7, with 13 nucleotides matching TRBD2. CDR3 length: 16 residues. V trimming: 4 bases; J trimming: 1 base; junction bases outside the gene matches: 4. Germline-derived CDR1 and CDR2 are KGHSH and LQKENI. The CDR3 protein is CASSLGTSGISYEQYF. The CDR3 DNA follows: TGTGCCAGCTCACTGGGGACTAGCGGGATTTCCTACGAGCAGTACTTC.

This chain joins TRBV24-1 and TRBJ2-5, with D possibly called TRBD1 or TRBD2 (5 bases each). V lost 3 bases and J lost 3, with 10 bases in between. There are 14 residues in the CDR3. Per the germline V gene, CDR1 is KGHDR and CDR2 is SFDVKD. The CDR3 nucleotides are TGTGCCACCAGTGATACCGGGACGGAAGAGACCCAGTACTTC. Protein: CATSDTGTEETQYF.

The chain joins TRBV11-2 to TRBJ2-3, with D tentatively TRBD2 (5 bases). Trimming removed 6 bases at V and 9 bases at J, with 19 bases between. Germline V gives CDR1 SGHAT, CDR2 FQNNGV. This CDR3 region has 14 residues. This CDR3 is CASSEWTPIQTQYF. CDR3 coding DNA: TGTGCCAGCAGTGAATGGACTCCCATCCAGACGCAGTATTTT.

This clonotype was seen at least ten times. The V call is TRBV6-1, the J call TRBJ2-7; D is unresolved. This CDR3 has 13 residues. Germline CDR1 is MNHNS and CDR2 is SASEGT. Trimming left V 2 bases short and J 7 bases short, with 12 bases between. The DNA of the CDR3 is TGTGCCAGCAGTGAATCAGAAACCGGGGAGCAGTACTTC. This codes for CASSESETGEQYF.

This clonotype has at least ten counts. The chain recombines TRBV7-2 with TRBJ2-1, with D possibly TRBD1 on 7 matching bases. V lost 2 bases, J lost 9 bases, and 11 bases lay in between. Germline CDR1 is SGHTA and CDR2 is FQGNSA. The CDR3 covers 13 residues. DNA for the CDR3: TGTGCCAGCAGCTTATACAGGGGAGGTGAGCAGTTCTTC. Translation: CASSLYRGGEQFF.